This T cell receptor beta chain was sequenced in a study of blood T cell repertoires in COVID-19. Turning to the study itself: From the United States, Italy and Spain came samples of acute and convalescent COVID-19.

Here immunoSEQ multiplex PCR was the method, and the copy in TCRdb shows in-frame clones only, minus some. The sample includes 300,000 or so clones, approximately 90% seen only once; the top ten take roughly 1.1%. The germline V and J ends were trimmed by 4 bases and 2 bases, with 20 bases remaining between them. CDR3 length: 17 amino acids. Germline V lookup: CDR1 SGHTA, CDR2 FQGNSA. Enrollees, about 18 to 89 years old, lived in about two dozen US areas. Clinical history reported by participants formed the basis on which cohorts were assigned. Sequencing used PBMCs or T cells enriched from blood (not recorded which). The source of this sequence is a woman aged 30 to 39 who had recovered from COVID-19. This sequence joins TRBV7-2 and TRBJ2-5; D not certain. CDR3 DNA sequence: TGTGCCAGCAGCTCCACTCCCGGAACAGTCCGTCAAGAGACCCAGTACTTC. Translation gives CASSSTPGTVRQETQYF.